What follows is one T cell receptor (beta chain) and its context. Method: immunoSEQ multiplex PCR; TCRdb's copy keeps in-frame clones and lacks some. The table lists approximately 54,000 clones, more than 85% of them singletons. These data are taken from a study of OX40 agonist ivuxolimab in advanced cancers. This CDR3 has 14 amino acids. V lost 7 bases, J lost 3 bases, and 12 bases lay in between. Germline V gene lookup returns CDR1 ENHRY and CDR2 SYGVKD. This sequence joins TRBV10-3 and TRBJ2-2, with D perhaps assigned TRBD1 or TRBD2 (5 bases each). The receptor comes from an adult with an advanced solid tumor such as melanoma, head and neck, liver or kidney cancer. The starting material was CD4+ or CD8+ T cells sorted from blood, obtained in a trial of the OX40 agonist ivuxolimab. The CDR3 coding sequence is TGTGCCATCAAAGGGGACCCGGACACCGGGGAGCTGTTTTTT. This sequence encodes CAIKGDPDTGELFF.